Given below is one T cell receptor beta chain in context. Its target is not known. The CDR3 is made up of 15 amino acids. The ends lost 4 bases at V and 3 bases at J; junction bases unmatched: 2. Germline CDR1 and CDR2: SGHRS and YFSETQ. This record belongs to a study of human versus mouse CDR3 diversity and MHC coevolution. The overall study: Reportedly, immunoSEQ detects one in 200,000 T cells with minimized PCR bias.

This table comes from immunoSEQ multiplex PCR, and its TCRdb copy is limited to in-frame clones, with some not included. The table has some 82,000 clones, roughly 93% seen once. General study findings and limits: Compared with mice, human CDR3s carried more deletions and insertions on average. Clonal inequality was lowest in most of the three human donors.

Cells were CD45RO-negative CD62L-positive naive CD4 T cells sorted from PBMCs. Sequenced: naive CD4+ T cells from blood. Subset here: CD45RO-negative CD62L-positive naive CD4 T cells. The TCR originated in a person aged 25 to 69 in good health. V usage is TRBV5-1 and J usage is TRBJ2-2, with 11 nucleotides matching TRBD1. DNA for the CDR3: TGCGCCAGCAGCGAGGGACAGGGGGACACCGGGGAGCTGTTTTTT. Its translation is CASSEGQGDTGELFF.